What follows are 18 T cell receptor beta chains derived from one specimen sequenced in a study of regulatory T cells in long-lasting Graves disease. Noted time point: newly diagnosed GD, antithyroid drugs for less than 3 months. PBMC-extracted RNA yielded the TCR library. In building TCR beta libraries, iRepertoire HTBI primers were used together with Arm-PCR of CDR3 regions. MiXCR, applied by TCRdb to the multiplex PCR reads, yields one record per CDR3 protein. The data contain over 350,000 distinct CDR3 sequences, about 15% of them singletons. This sample was shared with a second study, whose subject was T cells in Graves' hyperthyroidism and ophthalmopathy.

Material: peripheral blood mononuclear cells (PBMCs), obtained at new diagnosis, from a patient treated with antithyroid drugs. The receptors here all came from a woman in her thirties or forties with Graves disease.

This clonotype showed up many times. This chain links TRBV6-1 with TRBJ2-1, with 14 bases aligning to TRBD2. Losses at the gene ends were 7 bases for V and 5 bases for J; bases not matched to a gene: 7. Germline V lookup: CDR1 MNHNS, CDR2 SASEGT. This CDR3 spans 16 amino acids. CDR3 sequence: CASNRKGLAGDNEQFF. The CDR3 DNA is TGTGCCAGCAACAGAAAGGGACTAGCGGGAGACAATGAGCAGTTCTTC.

This clonotype has ten or more counts. This chain links TRBV2 with TRBJ2-3; D unclear. V was shortened by 3 bases and J by 3 bases, with 13 bases between the two germline ends. CDR3 size: 15 residues. CDR1 is SNHLY and CDR2 is FYNNEI in the germline V gene. The CDR3 DNA reads TGTGCCAGCAGTGAGGGGAAGTTGGGAACAGATACGCAGTATTTT. It encodes CASSEGKLGTDTQYF.

This clonotype was picked up many times. V is TRBV28 and J is TRBJ2-3; 10 positions match TRBD2. The CDR3 is made up of 18 amino acids. Per the germline V gene, CDR1 is MDHEN and CDR2 is SYDVKM. The V and J ends lost 2 bases and 5 bases, in that order; junction bases with no gene match: 13. This CDR3 reads CASSLPNDPGLARDTQYF. The CDR3 bases are TGTGCCAGCAGTTTACCAAACGATCCGGGACTAGCGAGAGATACGCAGTATTTT.

In its sample, this clonotype was seen many times. The chain combines TRBV10-3 with TRBJ2-6, with TRBD2 as a possible D gene (5 bases). Trimming took 4 bases from V and 0 from J, leaving 16 bases between them. CDR3 size: 18 residues. Looked up from germline, CDR1 is ENHRY and CDR2 is SYGVKD. The CDR3 sequence: CAISGAGRGYSGANVLTF. The CDR3 nucleotides are TGTGCCATCAGTGGGGCGGGCAGAGGCTACTCTGGGGCCAACGTCCTGACTTTC.

The rearrangement uses TRBV29-1 and TRBJ2-7, with 8 bases lining up with TRBD2. V was pared by 6 bases and J by 3 bases, with 10 bases of the junction left unmatched. The CDR3 loop spans 14 amino acids. The germline gives CDR1 SQVTM, CDR2 ANQGSEA. This chain's CDR3 is CSVSRGLAGYEQYF. In DNA, the CDR3 is TGCAGCGTCTCCAGGGGCCTAGCGGGCTACGAGCAGTACTTC.

This clonotype appeared many times. The chain is built from TRBV6-2 or TRBV6-3 and TRBJ2-4; 10 bases line up with TRBD1. V gave up 7 bases and J gave up 3 bases; unmatched junction bases: 6. The germline V gene encodes CDR1 MNHEY and CDR2 SVGEGT. The CDR3 has 15 residues. The CDR3 protein is CASNTGTGDKNIQYF. For the CDR3, the DNA is TGTGCCAGCAATACGGGGACAGGGGACAAAAACATTCAGTACTTC.

This clonotype occurred many times. The V call is TRBV12-3 or TRBV12-4, the J call TRBJ1-2; TRBD1 matches at 7 bases. The CDR3 sequence is 16 residues long. The ends lost 2 bases at V and 0 bases at J; junction bases unmatched: 6. The CDR3: CASSLSGGGPNYGYTF. The CDR3 bases are TGTGCCAGCAGTTTAAGTGGAGGGGGCCCTAACTATGGCTACACCTTC.

The sample holds many counts of this clonotype. The V and J genes are TRBV30 and TRBJ1-2, with a weak D call TRBD1 (6 bases). In germline, CDR1 is GTSNPN, CDR2 SVGIG (reference sequence). The CDR3 runs 11 residues. With 5 bases removed from V and 8 bases from J, the gap between germline ends came to 12 bases. CDR3 sequence: CAWEGGLGYTF. The CDR3 DNA reads TGTGCCTGGGAGGGGGGGCTCGGCTACACCTTC. The full variable domain, in which reference TRBV30 and TRBJ1-2 provide the parts outside the CDR3, is SQTIHQWPATLVQPVGSPLSLECTVEGTSNPNLYWYRQAAGRGLQLLFYSVGIGQISSEVPQNLSASRPQDRQFILSSKKLLLSDSGFYLCAWEGGLGYTFGSGTRLTVV.

This clonotype was seen more than once but under ten times. The chain recombines TRBV15 with TRBJ1-4; D is unresolved. V gave up 0 bases and J gave up 0 bases, with 14 bases separating them. Germline values: CDR1 LNHNV, CDR2 YYDKDF (reference sequence). This CDR3 spans 18 amino acids. The CDR3, as DNA: TGTGCCACCAGCAGAGATCCGCCTGCCCTTGCAACTAATGAAAAACTGTTTTTT. Its translation is CATSRDPPALATNEKLFF.

The J gene is TRBJ2-1, the V gene TRBV19; D ambiguous. The germline V gene encodes CDR1 LNHDA and CDR2 SQIVND (reference sequence). The CDR3 runs to 14 residues. With 5 bases removed from V and 5 bases from J, the gap between germline ends came to 13 bases. CDR3 amino acids: CASSPRVRDNEQFF. The CDR3 coding sequence is TGTGCCAGTAGTCCCAGAGTTAGGGACAATGAGCAGTTCTTC.

The chain is built from TRBV6-5 and TRBJ2-1, with 11 positions matching TRBD2. CDR1 is MNHEY, CDR2 SVGAGI, per germline. There are 18 residues in the CDR3. Trimming removed 4 bases from V and 3 bases from J; junction bases left unmatched: 11. CDR3 sequence reads: CASSSASGRSVGYNEQFF. CDR3 in DNA: TGTGCCAGCAGTTCCGCTAGCGGGAGGTCGGTGGGCTACAATGAGCAGTTCTTC.

The chain combines TRBV7-9 with TRBJ1-3; D remains ambiguous. The CDR3 runs to 15 residues. With 1 base removed from V and 0 bases from J, the gap between germline ends came to 7 bases. Germline V CDR1 and CDR2: SEHNR, FQNEAQ (reference sequence). This chain's CDR3 is CASSLVSGSGNTIYF. The CDR3 DNA is TGTGCCAGCAGCTTAGTCTCAGGCTCTGGAAACACCATATATTTT.

In its sample, this clonotype was seen a few times. CDR3 protein: CSARDVRLVDKWWETQYF. As DNA, the CDR3 is TGCAGTGCTAGAGATGTACGCCTAGTAGATAAGTGGTGGGAGACCCAGTACTTC. The chain joins TRBV20-1 to TRBJ2-5; no clear D. The germline V and J ends were trimmed by 0 bases and 5 bases, with 25 bases remaining between them. Germline loops: CDR1 DFQATT, CDR2 SNEGSKA (reference sequence). The CDR3 covers 18 residues.

The chain is built from TRBV4-1 and TRBJ2-7, with unresolved D. V was shortened by 4 bases and J by 5 bases, with 12 bases between the two germline ends. CDR1 and CDR2 from the germline V gene are MGHRA and YSYEKL. The CDR3 is 13 residues long. CDR3 protein: CASSRAVWDEQYF. In nucleotides, the CDR3 is TGCGCCAGCAGCCGGGCCGTGTGGGACGAGCAGTACTTC.

The rearrangement uses TRBV20-1 and TRBJ2-1, with D unresolved. The V gene's germline CDR1 is DFQATT and CDR2 SNEGSKA (reference sequence). The CDR3 is made up of 15 amino acids. Trimming took off 5 bases at V and 0 bases at J, with 14 bases between the two ends. CDR3 nucleotides: TGCAGTGCTCCAGACTCCCAAAGCTCCTACAATGAGCAGTTCTTC. This codes for CSAPDSQSSYNEQFF.

At least ten counts were recorded for this clonotype. This chain joins TRBV6-1 and TRBJ2-7; a possible D gene is TRBD1 (5 bases). The CDR3 has 13 amino acids. V was cut by 8 bases and J by 3 bases, with 14 bases left in between. Germline assignment: CDR1 MNHNS and CDR2 SASEGT. The CDR3: CASGWTPDYEQYF. The CDR3 DNA reads as TGTGCCAGCGGCTGGACACCAGACTACGAGCAGTACTTC.

This clonotype appeared many times. This chain joins TRBV12-3 or TRBV12-4 and TRBJ1-4, with 9 bases identical to TRBD1. With V trimmed by 4 bases and J by 7 bases, 4 bases remained unmatched. The CDR3 runs to 14 residues. The CDR3 here is CASSYDRGIEKLFF. CDR3 coding DNA: TGTGCCAGCAGTTACGACAGGGGGATTGAAAAACTGTTTTTT.

There are many counts of this clonotype. The chain recombines TRBV20-1 with TRBJ2-3; 9 positions match TRBD2. J gave up 0 bases and V 0 bases, and 7 bases lay outside the gene matches. The germline gives CDR1 DFQATT, CDR2 SNEGSKA (reference sequence). The CDR3 length is 17 residues. CDR3 region: CSARDADSGSSTDTQYF. The CDR3 DNA reads as TGCAGTGCTAGAGATGCCGATAGCGGGAGTAGCACAGATACGCAGTATTTT.